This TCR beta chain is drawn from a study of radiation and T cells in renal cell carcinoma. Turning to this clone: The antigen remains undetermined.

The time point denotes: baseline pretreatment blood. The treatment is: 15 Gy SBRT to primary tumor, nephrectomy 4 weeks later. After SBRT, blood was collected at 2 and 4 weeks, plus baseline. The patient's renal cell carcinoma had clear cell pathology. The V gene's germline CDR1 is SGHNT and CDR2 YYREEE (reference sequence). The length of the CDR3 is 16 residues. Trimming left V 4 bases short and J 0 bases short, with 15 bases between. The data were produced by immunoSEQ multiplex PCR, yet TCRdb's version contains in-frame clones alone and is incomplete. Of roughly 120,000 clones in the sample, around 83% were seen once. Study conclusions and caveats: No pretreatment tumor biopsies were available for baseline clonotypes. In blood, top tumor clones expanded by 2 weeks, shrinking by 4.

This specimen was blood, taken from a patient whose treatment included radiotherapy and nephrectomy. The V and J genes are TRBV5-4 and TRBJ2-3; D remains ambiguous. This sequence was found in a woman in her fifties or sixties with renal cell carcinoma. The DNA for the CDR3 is TGTGCCAGCAGCCTACTCTCGGAACCGAGCACAGATACGCAGTATTTT. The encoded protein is CASSLLSEPSTDTQYF.